The 32 T cell receptor beta chains below were found in one sample sequenced in a study of shared clonotypes between healthy human individuals. Sequenced by immunoSEQ multiplex PCR; TCRdb stores in-frame clones only, minus some. The sample records under 1,100,000 clones, 60% to 80% being singletons. The sequencing input was memory CD4+ T cells sorted from blood. Subset reported: CD45RA-negative fraction. These receptors were obtained from a man aged 18 to 30 in good health.

The chain combines TRBV4-2 with TRBJ1-4; TRBD1 matches at 9 bases. This CDR3 contains 14 residues. The trim removed 5 bases at V and 4 bases at J, leaving 2 bases unmatched. Per germline, CDR1 LGHNA and CDR2 YNFKEQ. The CDR3 DNA reads TGTGCCAGCAGCAAGGGACAGGGTAATGAAAAACTGTTTTTT. It codes for CASSKGQGNEKLFF.

The V call is TRBV5-4, the J call TRBJ2-3, with 8 bases identical to TRBD2. V lost 4 bases to trimming and J lost 0 bases; unmatched junction nucleotides: 7. CDR3 length: 16 amino acids. Germline-derived CDR1 and CDR2 are SGHNT and YYREEE (reference sequence). CDR3 bases: TGTGCCAGCAGCCCTACTAGCGGCCAGAGCACAGATACGCAGTATTTT. Translated, it gives CASSPTSGQSTDTQYF.

V is TRBV18 and J is TRBJ1-4; D call uncertain. The CDR3 is made up of 12 amino acids. Germline V gene data show CDR1 as KGHSH and CDR2 as LQKENI. Trimming removed 2 bases from V and 8 bases from J, with 6 bases in between. CDR3 DNA sequence: TGTGCCAGCTCACCAACTCGGGAAAAACTGTTTTTT. This sequence encodes CASSPTREKLFF.

The gene calls are TRBV7-2 and TRBJ2-7; 12 bases agree with TRBD2. V was clipped by 4 bases and J by 6 bases; unmatched bases: 4. The germline CDR1 and CDR2 sequences are SGHTA and FQGNSA. The CDR3 runs 14 residues. The DNA for the CDR3 is TGTGCCAGCAGCTCCGCGACTAGCGGGAGCGAGCAGTACTTC. Protein product: CASSSATSGSEQYF.

The V and J genes are TRBV6-6 and TRBJ1-6; D gene unclear. The germline V and J ends were trimmed by 2 bases and 7 bases, with 9 bases remaining between them. The CDR3 consists of 14 residues. Per germline, CDR1 MNHNY and CDR2 SVGAGI (reference sequence). The DNA for the CDR3 is TGTGCCAGCAGTTACGCGTCGTGGAATTCACCCCTCCACTTT. It yields the protein CASSYASWNSPLHF.

This chain connects TRBV15 to TRBJ2-1, with D unresolved. V lost 2 bases and J 9 bases, leaving 17 bases between the germline ends. Germline V gene data show CDR1 as LNHNV and CDR2 as YYDKDF (reference sequence). This CDR3 comprises 15 residues. The CDR3 DNA sequence: TGTGCCACCAGCAGATCGAGGACGGGTGGTGTTGAGCAGTTCTTC. As protein: CATSRSRTGGVEQFF. The whole variable domain, filled in from reference TRBV15 and TRBJ2-1, reads DAMVIQNPRYQVTQFGKPVTLSCSQTLNHNVMYWYQQKSSQAPKLLFHYYDKDFNNEADTPDNFQSRRPNTSFCFLDIRSPGLGDTAMYLCATSRSRTGGVEQFFGPGTRLTVL.

The sample holds a few counts of this clone. The chain is built from TRBV27 and TRBJ1-6; D remains unclear. This CDR3 is 14 amino acids long. From germline, CDR1 is MNHEY and CDR2 SMNVEV (reference sequence). V shed 4 bases and J shed 9 bases, with 13 bases lying between them. CDR3 protein: CASSSQGWASPLHF. The CDR3 bases are TGTGCCAGCAGTTCGCAAGGGTGGGCTTCACCCCTCCACTTT.

The V call is TRBV14, the J call TRBJ2-7; 9 bases map to TRBD1. Per the germline V gene, CDR1 is SGHDN and CDR2 is FVKESK. V was pared by 3 bases and J by 5 bases, with 8 bases of the junction left unmatched. The CDR3 is 15 amino acids. The CDR3: CASSQSQGAQHEQYF. CDR3 nucleotides: TGTGCCAGCAGCCAGTCACAGGGGGCGCAGCACGAGCAGTACTTC.

This chain connects TRBV7-2 to TRBJ1-6; 9 nucleotides match TRBD1. The CDR3 sequence is 15 residues long. CDR1 and CDR2 from the germline V gene are SGHTA and FQGNSA. V shed 5 bases, J shed 3 bases, and the junction held 2 bases outside the gene matches. DNA for the CDR3: TGTGCCAGCAGCCTGGGACAGGGCTATAATTCACCCCTCCACTTT. Translating gives CASSLGQGYNSPLHF.

The genes are TRBV6-1 and TRBJ1-2, with no clear D. The V end lost 2 bases, the J end lost 5 bases, and 15 bases lay between the germline ends. This CDR3 spans 15 amino acids. Germline V CDR1 and CDR2: MNHNS, SASEGT. In DNA form, the CDR3 reads TGTGCCAGCAGTGAAAACATTGATCCGATTTATGGCTACACCTTC. Translating it yields CASSENIDPIYGYTF.

This CDR3 reads CASTKPPLAGADTQYF. In nucleotides, the CDR3 is TGTGCCAGCACCAAACCGCCACTAGCGGGAGCGGATACGCAGTATTTT. The chain carries TRBV6-4 and TRBJ2-3; 11 positions match TRBD2. Per germline, CDR1 MRHNA and CDR2 SNTAGT. The V and J ends lost 7 bases and 6 bases, in that order; junction bases with no gene match: 12. The CDR3 totals 16 residues.

The chain has TRBV6-5 and TRBJ1-2, with D unclear. V was shortened by 2 bases and J by 4 bases, with 5 bases between the two germline ends. Per germline, CDR1 MNHEY and CDR2 SVGAGI. This CDR3 region has 12 residues. In DNA, the CDR3 is TGTGCCAGCAGTTACACGCCCTATGGCTACACCTTC. Translating gives CASSYTPYGYTF.

J is TRBJ1-1 and V is TRBV10-1, with D perhaps matching TRBD1 (5 bases). The CDR3 consists of 15 residues. Between the trimmed V and J ends, which lost 6 bases and 1 base, there was a span of 15 bases. Germline V gives CDR1 WNHNN, CDR2 SYGVQD (reference sequence). The CDR3 region has the DNA TGCGCCAGCAGCGGCGCCCGGGGACGGAACACTGAAGCTTTCTTT. It is translated as CASSGARGRNTEAFF.

This clone was seen only once. The chain has TRBV19 and TRBJ1-4; D is unclear. V was shortened by 5 bases and J by 2 bases, with 12 bases between the two germline ends. Germline assignment: CDR1 LNHDA and CDR2 SQIVND (reference sequence). The CDR3 consists of 15 residues. CDR3 region: CASSSYTRTNEKLFF. CDR3 DNA: TGTGCCAGTAGTTCCTACACCAGGACTAATGAAAAACTGTTTTTT.

At least ten counts were recorded for this clone. The chain uses TRBV2 and TRBJ1-6; a possible D gene is TRBD1 (5 bases). V lost 10 bases and J 2 bases, leaving 15 bases between the germline ends. The germline V gene has CDR1 SNHLY and CDR2 FYNNEI. The CDR3 has 15 amino acids. The CDR3 region has the DNA TGTGCCACTCTTATGGGGGGAACCTATAATTCACCCCTCCACTTT. This sequence encodes CATLMGGTYNSPLHF.

V gene TRBV9 combines with J gene TRBJ2-7; a weak D match, TRBD2 (6 bases). With 0 bases removed from V and 7 bases from J, the gap between germline ends came to 11 bases. The CDR3 length is 13 residues. Looked up from germline, CDR1 is SGDLS and CDR2 is YYNGEE. CDR3: CASSVGDGGEQYF. The CDR3 DNA reads TGTGCCAGCAGCGTAGGTGACGGGGGAGAGCAGTACTTC.

The V gene is TRBV19, the J gene TRBJ2-7; 7 bases match TRBD1. This CDR3 is 13 amino acids long. CDR1 LNHDA and CDR2 SQIVND come from the germline V gene (reference sequence). The trim removed 10 bases at V and 2 bases at J, leaving 8 bases unmatched. The CDR3 loop reads CATGGHPPYEQYF. DNA of the CDR3: TGTGCCACAGGGGGACACCCTCCCTACGAGCAGTACTTC.

The J gene is TRBJ2-1, the V gene TRBV5-1; D call uncertain. The CDR3 is made up of 13 amino acids. Germline-derived CDR1 and CDR2 are SGHRS and YFSETQ. V was pared by 3 bases and J by 7 bases, with 11 bases between. The DNA for the CDR3 is TGCGCCAGCAGCTGGCTTCCTGGGAATGAGCAGTTCTTC. It encodes CASSWLPGNEQFF.

This clone was picked up one time. The gene calls are TRBV7-2 and TRBJ1-2, with D hard to call. V lost 2 bases and J 7 bases, leaving 8 bases between the germline ends. The germline V gene encodes CDR1 SGHTA and CDR2 FQGNSA. The CDR3 sequence is 12 residues long. The CDR3 here is CASSLIWGGYTF. As DNA, the CDR3 is TGTGCCAGCAGCTTAATTTGGGGTGGCTACACCTTC. Using reference TRBV7-2 and TRBJ1-2 for the parts outside the CDR3, the full variable domain is GAGVSQSPSNKVTEKGKDVELRCDPISGHTALYWYRQSLGQGLEFLIYFQGNSAPDKSGLPSDRFSAERTGGSVSTLTIQRTQQEDSAVYLCASSLIWGGYTFGSGTRLTVV.

This clone was seen more than once but under ten times. This chain joins TRBV14 and TRBJ2-3; D call uncertain. Germline V gives CDR1 SGHDN, CDR2 FVKESK. V was shortened by 4 bases and J by 1 base, with 12 bases between the two germline ends. The CDR3 is 15 residues long. Here the CDR3 reads CASSPLGYGTDTQYF. In DNA form, the CDR3 reads TGTGCCAGCAGCCCCCTGGGTTACGGCACAGATACGCAGTATTTT.

There are many counts of this clone. The rearrangement links TRBV19 to TRBJ1-5, with TRBD1 identical over 9 bases. This CDR3 has 15 amino acids. From germline, CDR1 is LNHDA and CDR2 SQIVND (reference sequence). J was trimmed by 7 bases and V by 4 bases; bases with no gene match: 8. CDR3 region: CASSRGITGGQPQHF. CDR3 bases: TGTGCCAGTAGTAGGGGGATCACAGGGGGCCAGCCCCAGCATTTT. The full variable domain, its missing parts supplied by reference TRBV19 and TRBJ1-5, is DGGITQSPKYLFRKEGQNVTLSCEQNLNHDAMYWYRQDPGQGLRLIYYSQIVNDFQKGDIAEGYSVSREKKESFPLTVTSAQKNPTAFYLCASSRGITGGQPQHFGDGTRLSIL.

This clone has only a few counts. This chain links TRBV19 with TRBJ2-2; no reliable D call. This CDR3 spans 13 amino acids. V was shortened by 4 bases and J by 5 bases, with 8 bases between the two germline ends. Germline CDR1 reads LNHDA; CDR2 reads SQIVND (reference sequence). The CDR3 loop reads CASSTDLTGELFF. The CDR3 DNA reads TGTGCCAGTAGTACCGACCTAACCGGGGAGCTGTTTTTT.

The chain employs TRBV5-1 and TRBJ1-2; 7 nucleotides line up with TRBD1. The CDR3 has 14 amino acids. The V and J ends lost 3 bases and 3 bases, in that order; junction bases with no gene match: 5. Germline V CDR1 and CDR2: SGHRS, YFSETQ. The CDR3 coding sequence is TGCGCCAGCAGCTGGGGGACAGAGGACTATGGCTACACCTTC. It encodes CASSWGTEDYGYTF.

The count of this clone is one. The chain is built from TRBV15 and TRBJ1-1, with D possibly being TRBD1 (5 bases). V gave up 3 bases and J gave up 6 bases, with 14 bases separating them. Germline CDR1 LNHNV, CDR2 YYDKDF (reference sequence). The CDR3 has 14 residues. For the CDR3, the DNA is TGTGCCACCAGCAGGGCCAGGACAAGTTCTGAAGCTTTCTTT. Translated: CATSRARTSSEAFF.

The chain links TRBV27 to TRBJ1-2; D remains unclear. Germline V gives CDR1 MNHEY, CDR2 SMNVEV (reference sequence). Deletions cut 7 bases from V and 4 bases from J, with 13 bases between. The CDR3 is 13 amino acids. Here the CDR3 DNA reads TGTGCCAGCATGTACCGACCCGGCTATGGCTACACCTTC. Its protein is CASMYRPGYGYTF.

This clone has just a few counts. Different DNA sequences within this sample yield the same CDR3. The CDR3 loop reads CASRGQASSYEQYF. The CDR3 DNA sequence: TGTGCCAGCCGAGGACAGGCGAGCTCCTACGAGCAGTACTTC. This chain joins TRBV6-1 and TRBJ2-7; TRBD1 matches at 7 bases. This CDR3 has 14 residues. The germline gives CDR1 MNHNS, CDR2 SASEGT. J lost 0 bases, V lost 8 bases, and 7 bases had no gene match.

This chain joins TRBV15 and TRBJ1-2; no definite D call. Germline CDR1 is LNHNV and CDR2 is YYDKDF (reference sequence). The CDR3 is 14 amino acids. Trimming shortened V by 0 bases and J by 7 bases, and 12 bases separated the two germline ends. The CDR3 sequence: CATSRDSQGFGYTF. For the CDR3, the DNA is TGTGCCACCAGCAGAGATAGTCAAGGGTTTGGCTACACCTTC.

This chain uses TRBV5-1 with TRBJ2-2, with TRBD2 matching over 10 bases. V lost 4 bases, J lost 4 bases, and 10 bases stayed unmatched. The germline V gene encodes CDR1 SGHRS and CDR2 YFSETQ. CDR3 length: 17 residues. Here the CDR3 DNA reads TGCGCCAGCAGCCTCCGGGTCAGCGGGGGGGCCACCGGGGAGCTGTTTTTT. This translates into CASSLRVSGGATGELFF.

The gene calls are TRBV19 and TRBJ2-7; 9 bases match TRBD1. J was trimmed by 3 bases and V by 6 bases; bases with no gene match: 6. CDR1 is LNHDA, CDR2 SQIVND, per germline (reference sequence). The CDR3 consists of 14 residues. The CDR3 is CASRTTGGSYEQYF. The CDR3 DNA follows: TGTGCCAGTAGAACGACAGGGGGGAGCTACGAGCAGTACTTC.

Only one count was recorded for this clone. This chain joins TRBV11-2 and TRBJ2-7, with TRBD1 as a possible D gene (7 bases). This CDR3 is 15 amino acids long. V was cut by 3 bases and J by 3 bases, with 15 bases left in between. The germline V gene encodes CDR1 SGHAT and CDR2 FQNNGV. The DNA of the CDR3 is TGTGCCAGCAGCTTTTACGCAGGGGGGATCTACGAGCAGTACTTC. Encoded protein: CASSFYAGGIYEQYF.

This chain joins TRBV30 and TRBJ2-1; D is ambiguous. Looked up from germline, CDR1 is GTSNPN and CDR2 is SVGIG (reference sequence). This CDR3 spans 11 amino acids. V was pared by 1 base and J by 13 bases, with 11 bases between. In DNA, the CDR3 is TGTGCCTGGAGTGACAGAAACCAACAGTTCTTC. Amino acids: CAWSDRNQQFF.

The CDR3 spells CASSPFGGPPDEQFF. CDR3 in DNA: TGTGCCAGCAGCCCATTCGGGGGACCTCCCGATGAGCAGTTCTTC. The V gene is TRBV7-3, the J gene TRBJ2-1; D is perhaps TRBD2 (6 bases). CDR1 and CDR2 from the germline V gene are SGHTA and FQGTGA. Trimming stripped 5 bases from V and 8 bases from J, with 19 bases between. There are 15 residues in the CDR3.